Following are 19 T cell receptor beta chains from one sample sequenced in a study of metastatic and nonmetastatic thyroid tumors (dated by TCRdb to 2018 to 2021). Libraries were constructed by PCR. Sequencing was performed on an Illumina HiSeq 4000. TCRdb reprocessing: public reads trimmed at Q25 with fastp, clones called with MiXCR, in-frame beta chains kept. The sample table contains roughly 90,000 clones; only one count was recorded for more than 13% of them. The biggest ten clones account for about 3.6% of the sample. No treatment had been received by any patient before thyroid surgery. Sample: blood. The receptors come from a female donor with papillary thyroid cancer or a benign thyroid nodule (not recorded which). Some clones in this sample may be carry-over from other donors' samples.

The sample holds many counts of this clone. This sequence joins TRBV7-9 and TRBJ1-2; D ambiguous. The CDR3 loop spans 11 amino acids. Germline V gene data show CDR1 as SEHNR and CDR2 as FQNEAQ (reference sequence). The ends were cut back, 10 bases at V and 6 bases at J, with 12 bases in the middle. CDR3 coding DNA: TGTGCCACCCGTTTATACGATGGCTACACCTTC. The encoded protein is CATRLYDGYTF. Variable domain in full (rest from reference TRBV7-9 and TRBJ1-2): DTGVSQNPRHKITKRGQNVTFRCDPISEHNRLYWYRQTLGQGPEFLTYFQNEAQLEKSRLLSDRFSAERPKGSFSTLEIQRTEQGDSAMYLCATRLYDGYTFGSGTRLTVV.

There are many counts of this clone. The CDR3 DNA is TGTGCCAGCAGCTCTCCTATTACCGGGACAGAACTCACAGATACGCAGTATTTT. It encodes CASSSPITGTELTDTQYF. The rearrangement joins TRBV5-4 to TRBJ2-3; 7 bases line up with TRBD1. J was trimmed by 2 bases and V by 3 bases; bases with no gene match: 15. Germline V lookup: CDR1 SGHNT, CDR2 YYREEE (reference sequence). The CDR3 is 18 residues long.

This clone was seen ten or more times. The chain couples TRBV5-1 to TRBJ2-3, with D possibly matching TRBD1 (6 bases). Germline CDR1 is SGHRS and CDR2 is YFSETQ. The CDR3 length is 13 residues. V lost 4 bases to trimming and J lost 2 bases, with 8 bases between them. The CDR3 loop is CASSQGHTDTQYF. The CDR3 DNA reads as TGCGCCAGCAGCCAGGGACACACAGATACGCAGTATTTT. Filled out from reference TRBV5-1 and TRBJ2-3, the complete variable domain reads KAGVTQTPRYLIKTRGQQVTLSCSPISGHRSVSWYQQTPGQGLQFLFEYFSETQRNKGNFPGRFSGRQFSNSRSEMNVSTLELGDSALYLCASSQGHTDTQYFGPGTRLTVL.

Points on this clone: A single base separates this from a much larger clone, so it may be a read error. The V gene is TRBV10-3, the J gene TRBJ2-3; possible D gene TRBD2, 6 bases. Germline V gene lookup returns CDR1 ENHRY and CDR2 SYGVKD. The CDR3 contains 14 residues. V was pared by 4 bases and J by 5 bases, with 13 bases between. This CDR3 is CAISADMGGDTQYF. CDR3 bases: TGTGCCATCAGTGCGGACATGGGAGGAGATACGCAGTATTTT.

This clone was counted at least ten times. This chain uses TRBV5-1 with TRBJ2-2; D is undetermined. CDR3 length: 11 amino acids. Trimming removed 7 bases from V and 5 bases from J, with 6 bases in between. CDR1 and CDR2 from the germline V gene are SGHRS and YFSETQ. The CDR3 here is CASRGTGELFF. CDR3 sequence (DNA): TGCGCCAGCCGAGGAACCGGGGAGCTGTTTTTT.

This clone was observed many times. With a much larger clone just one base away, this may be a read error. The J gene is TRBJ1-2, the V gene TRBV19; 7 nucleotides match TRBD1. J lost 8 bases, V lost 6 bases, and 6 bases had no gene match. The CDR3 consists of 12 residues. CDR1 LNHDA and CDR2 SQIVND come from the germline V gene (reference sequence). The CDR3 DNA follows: TGTGCCAGTAGCTCTACAGGGGCCGGCTACACCTTC. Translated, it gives CASSSTGAGYTF. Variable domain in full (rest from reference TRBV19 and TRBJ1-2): DGGITQSPKYLFRKEGQNVTLSCEQNLNHDAMYWYRQDPGQGLRLIYYSQIVNDFQKGDIAEGYSVSREKKESFPLTVTSAQKNPTAFYLCASSSTGAGYTFGSGTRLTVV.

For the CDR3, the DNA is TGTGCCCCCCTGAGCTCTGGAAACACCATATATTTT. Translating gives CAPLSSGNTIYF. The rearrangement uses TRBV5-5 and TRBJ1-3; D not resolved. CDR1 SGHKS and CDR2 YYEKEE come from the germline V gene (reference sequence). The V and J ends lost 10 bases and 0 bases respectively, with 8 bases between them. This CDR3 contains 12 residues. The full variable domain, in which reference TRBV5-5 and TRBJ1-3 provide the parts outside the CDR3, is DAGVTQSPTHLIKTRGQQVTLRCSPISGHKSVSWYQQVLGQGPQFIFQYYEKEERGRGNFPDRFSARQFPNYSSELNVNALLLGDSALYLCAPLSSGNTIYFGEGSWLTVV.

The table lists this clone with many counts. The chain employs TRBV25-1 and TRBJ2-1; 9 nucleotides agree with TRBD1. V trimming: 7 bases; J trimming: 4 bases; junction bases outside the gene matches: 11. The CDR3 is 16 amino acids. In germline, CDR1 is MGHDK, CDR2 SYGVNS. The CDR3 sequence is CASTPEGTGKYNEQFF. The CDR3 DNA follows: TGTGCCAGCACCCCAGAGGGGACAGGGAAATACAATGAGCAGTTCTTC.

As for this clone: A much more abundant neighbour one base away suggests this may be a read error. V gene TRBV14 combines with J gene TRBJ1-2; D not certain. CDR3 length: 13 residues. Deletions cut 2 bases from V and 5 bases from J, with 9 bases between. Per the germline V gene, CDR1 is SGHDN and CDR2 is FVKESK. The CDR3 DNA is TGTGCCAGCAGCCAAAATCAACAGTATGGCTACACCTTC. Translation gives CASSQNQQYGYTF.

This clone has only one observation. The CDR3 bases are TGCAGTGCTAGAGACATTCGAGCGGGAGATCGTTACGAGCAGTACTTC. Translation: CSARDIRAGDRYEQYF. V and J are TRBV20-1 and TRBJ2-7; 8 bases fit TRBD2. Germline V CDR1 and CDR2: DFQATT, SNEGSKA (reference sequence). The CDR3 runs 16 residues. J gave up 4 bases and V 0 bases, and 11 bases lay outside the gene matches.

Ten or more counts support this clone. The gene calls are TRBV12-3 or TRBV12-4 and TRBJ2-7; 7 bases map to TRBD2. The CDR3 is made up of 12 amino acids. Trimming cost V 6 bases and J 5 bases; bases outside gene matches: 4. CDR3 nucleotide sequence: TGTGCCAGCAGCCACGGGGGGAACGAGCAGTACTTC. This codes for CASSHGGNEQYF.

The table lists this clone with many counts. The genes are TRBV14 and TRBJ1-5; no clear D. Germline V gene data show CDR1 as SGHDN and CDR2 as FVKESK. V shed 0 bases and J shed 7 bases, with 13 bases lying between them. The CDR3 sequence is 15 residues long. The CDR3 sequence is CASSQDGRSWQPQHF. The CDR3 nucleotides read TGTGCCAGCAGCCAAGACGGGAGGTCCTGGCAGCCCCAGCATTTT.

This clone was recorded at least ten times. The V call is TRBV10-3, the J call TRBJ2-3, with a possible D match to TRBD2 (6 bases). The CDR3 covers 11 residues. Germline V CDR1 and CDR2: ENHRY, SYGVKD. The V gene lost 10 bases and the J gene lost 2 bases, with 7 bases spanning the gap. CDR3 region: CASGVTDTQYF. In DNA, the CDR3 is TGTGCCAGCGGGGTCACAGATACGCAGTATTTT.

Here the CDR3 reads CASSLRFLTSKRQTGYTF. The CDR3 DNA follows: TGTGCCAGCAGCTTGAGATTCTTGACGAGTAAACGACAAACCGGCTACACCTTC. The rearrangement uses TRBV5-4 and TRBJ1-2; D gene uncertain. Between the trimmed V and J ends, which lost 1 base and 8 bases, there was a span of 27 bases. The CDR3 is 18 amino acids. Germline V gene sequence: CDR1 SGHNT, CDR2 YYREEE (reference sequence).

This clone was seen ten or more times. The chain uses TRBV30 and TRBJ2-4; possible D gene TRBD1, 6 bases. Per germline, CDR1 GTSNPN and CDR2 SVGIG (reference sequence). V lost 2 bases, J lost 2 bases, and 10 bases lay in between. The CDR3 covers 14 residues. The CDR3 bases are TGTGCCTGGAGTATTGGGGGCACCAAAAACATTCAGTACTTC. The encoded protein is CAWSIGGTKNIQYF.

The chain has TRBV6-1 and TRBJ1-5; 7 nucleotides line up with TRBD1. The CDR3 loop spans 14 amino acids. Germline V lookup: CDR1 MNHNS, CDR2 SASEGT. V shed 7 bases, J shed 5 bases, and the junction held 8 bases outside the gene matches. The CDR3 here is CASIRDRVDQPQHF. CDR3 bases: TGTGCCAGCATCCGTGACAGGGTTGATCAGCCCCAGCATTTT.

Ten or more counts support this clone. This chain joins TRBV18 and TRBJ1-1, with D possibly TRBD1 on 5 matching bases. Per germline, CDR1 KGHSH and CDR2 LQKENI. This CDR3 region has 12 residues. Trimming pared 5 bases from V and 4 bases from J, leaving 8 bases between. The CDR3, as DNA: TGTGCCAGCTCAGGGGCGGTCACTGAAGCTTTCTTT. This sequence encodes CASSGAVTEAFF.

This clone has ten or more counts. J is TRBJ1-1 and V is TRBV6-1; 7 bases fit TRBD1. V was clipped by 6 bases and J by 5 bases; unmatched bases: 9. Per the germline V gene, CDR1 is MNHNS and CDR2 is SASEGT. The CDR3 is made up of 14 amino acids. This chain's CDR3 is CASSPNTRGTEAFF. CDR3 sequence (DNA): TGTGCCAGCAGCCCAAATACCAGGGGGACTGAAGCTTTCTTT.

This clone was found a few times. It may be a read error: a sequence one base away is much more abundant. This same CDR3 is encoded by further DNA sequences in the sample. The CDR3 DNA sequence: TGCGCCAGCAGAAGGGGGAGCACAGATACGCAGTATTTT. Translated, it gives CASRRGSTDTQYF. The genes are TRBV5-1 and TRBJ2-3; D perhaps matches TRBD1 (6 bases). The CDR3 extends over 13 amino acids. CDR1 and CDR2 from the germline V gene are SGHRS and YFSETQ. The germline V and J ends were trimmed by 5 bases and 0 bases, with 7 bases remaining between them.